Shown below are 25 T cell receptor beta chains from a single sample sequenced in a study of blood T cell repertoires in COVID-19. The repertoire was sequenced with immunoSEQ multiplex PCR; TCRdb's copy has only in-frame clones and lacks some. The data show some 250,000 clones, 85% to 90% seen once. Sequencing was performed on peripheral blood. These receptor sequences come from a man in his 60s with acute or convalescent COVID-19.

J is TRBJ2-2 and V is TRBV7-3; 10 bases are shared with TRBD1. The CDR3 loop spans 14 amino acids. J gave up 4 bases and V 5 bases, and 1 base lay outside the gene matches. CDR1 is SGHTA, CDR2 FQGTGA, per germline. CDR3 protein: CASSRTGGTGELFF. The CDR3 bases are TGTGCCAGCAGCCGGACAGGGGGCACCGGGGAGCTGTTTTTT.

The chain couples TRBV18 to TRBJ2-1, with TRBD2 identical over 11 bases. CDR3 size: 16 residues. Germline V CDR1 and CDR2: KGHSH, LQKENI. J gave up 2 bases and V 5 bases, and 5 bases lay outside the gene matches. The CDR3 sequence is CASSSLAGGAYNEQFF. The CDR3 nucleotides are TGTGCCAGCTCATCTTTAGCGGGAGGGGCCTACAATGAGCAGTTCTTC.

The chain is built from TRBV6-1 and TRBJ2-5; 8 bases are shared with TRBD2. The CDR3 length is 13 residues. With V trimmed by 3 bases and J by 5 bases, 2 bases remained unmatched. The V gene's germline CDR1 is MNHNS and CDR2 SASEGT. The CDR3 DNA reads as TGTGCCAGCAGTGACAGCGGGAGCGAGACCCAGTACTTC. Translated: CASSDSGSETQYF.

This clone was found once. The chain employs TRBV5-1 and TRBJ2-7, with 8 bases lining up with TRBD1. CDR1 and CDR2 (germline): SGHRS, YFSETQ. V shed 4 bases and J 2 bases; nucleotides not matched to a gene: 5. The length of the CDR3 is 14 residues. This CDR3 is CASSRTGMTYEQYF. DNA for the CDR3: TGCGCCAGCAGCCGGACAGGGATGACCTACGAGCAGTACTTC.

This sequence joins TRBV27 and TRBJ1-1; TRBD1 matches at 8 bases. The V gene end was trimmed by 6 bases and the J gene end by 1 base; junction bases not matched to a gene: 7. Per germline, CDR1 MNHEY and CDR2 SMNVEV (reference sequence). The CDR3 runs 15 residues. CDR3 loop: CASRPGGLWNTEAFF. The CDR3 bases are TGTGCCAGCAGACCAGGGGGCCTTTGGAACACTGAAGCTTTCTTT.

The chain recombines TRBV11-3 with TRBJ2-3; 9 nucleotides agree with TRBD1. This CDR3 has 16 residues. Trimming removed 1 base from V and 5 bases from J; junction bases left unmatched: 7. CDR1 is SGHNT and CDR2 is YENEEA in the germline V gene. CDR3: CASSLGGTGKGDTQYF. The CDR3 region has the DNA TGTGCCAGCAGCTTAGGTGGGACAGGGAAAGGAGATACGCAGTATTTT. Full variable domain (rest looked up from reference TRBV11-3 and TRBJ2-3): EAGVVQSPRYKIIEKKQPVAFWCNPISGHNTLYWYLQNLGQGPELLIRYENEEAVDDSQLPKDRFSAERLKGVDSTLKIQPAELGDSAVYLCASSLGGTGKGDTQYFGPGTRLTVL.

V is TRBV2 and J is TRBJ2-7; unclear D gene. The CDR3 extends over 13 amino acids. Trimming pared 4 bases from V and 0 bases from J, leaving 7 bases between. Looked up from germline, CDR1 is SNHLY and CDR2 is FYNNEI. CDR3 amino acids: CASSAGSSYEQYF. The CDR3 DNA reads as TGTGCCAGCAGTGCAGGCAGCTCCTACGAGCAGTACTTC.

The CDR3 loop reads CASSFGSAYEQYF. The CDR3 coding sequence is TGTGCCAGCAGTTTCGGGTCGGCATACGAGCAGTACTTC. This sequence joins TRBV6-6 and TRBJ2-7, with D unclear. Germline lookup yields CDR1 MNHNY and CDR2 SVGAGI (reference sequence). CDR3 length: 13 residues. V lost 4 bases and J lost 4, with 11 bases in between.

Only a few counts were recorded for this clone. The chain employs TRBV4-3 and TRBJ2-7; 7 nucleotides align to TRBD1. Germline CDR1 LGHNA, CDR2 YSLEER. V shed 0 bases and J 4 bases; nucleotides not matched to a gene: 3. CDR3 length equals 14 residues. As DNA, the CDR3 is TGCGCCAGCAGCCAAGATCGACAGGGTTACGAGCAGTACTTC. Amino acid sequence: CASSQDRQGYEQYF.

V usage is TRBV30 and J usage is TRBJ2-3; 7 positions match TRBD2. With V trimmed by 1 base and J by 0 bases, 7 bases remained unmatched. The CDR3 loop spans 16 amino acids. Per the germline V gene, CDR1 is GTSNPN and CDR2 is SVGIG (reference sequence). CDR3 sequence (DNA): TGTGCCTGGAGTGCAGGACGGGAGGCCAGCACAGATACGCAGTATTTT. As protein: CAWSAGREASTDTQYF.

This chain connects TRBV2 to TRBJ2-5, with D perhaps matching TRBD1 (7 bases). The germline V gene has CDR1 SNHLY and CDR2 FYNNEI. CDR3 length equals 14 residues. The V and J ends lost 8 bases and 7 bases respectively, with 20 bases between them. This chain's CDR3 is CASGGRAGGGTQYF. Written as DNA, the CDR3 is TGTGCCAGCGGCGGTCGAGCAGGGGGAGGGACCCAGTACTTC.

The gene calls are TRBV5-5 and TRBJ2-7, with 13 bases that match TRBD2. The germline gives CDR1 SGHKS, CDR2 YYEKEE (reference sequence). J lost 3 bases, V lost 4 bases, and 7 bases had no gene match. The CDR3 contains 16 residues. The CDR3 DNA follows: TGTGCCAGCAGCCTACGGGGACTAGCGGGAAACTACGAGCAGTACTTC. Protein: CASSLRGLAGNYEQYF.

This chain joins TRBV4-3 and TRBJ1-1, with D tentatively TRBD1 (5 bases). Germline V gives CDR1 LGHNA, CDR2 YSLEER. Between the trimmed V and J ends, which lost 4 bases and 4 bases, there was a span of 16 bases. This CDR3 has 15 residues. CDR3 nucleotides: TGCGCCAGCAGCCGCAGGGTATCGAGCAGCACTGAAGCTTTCTTT. The encoded protein is CASSRRVSSSTEAFF.

The rearrangement joins TRBV28 to TRBJ2-5; D uncertain. Germline values: CDR1 MDHEN, CDR2 SYDVKM. V lost 8 bases and J 2 bases, leaving 12 bases between the germline ends. CDR3 length equals 13 residues. The CDR3 sequence: CASAVPLQETQYF. The CDR3 region has the DNA TGTGCCAGCGCCGTCCCGCTACAAGAGACCCAGTACTTC.

In regard to this clone: Other nucleotide sequences from this sample produce the same CDR3. The V and J genes are TRBV7-2 and TRBJ1-1; 8 bases line up with TRBD1. After removal of 5 bases from V and 5 bases from J, the junction contained 4 bases not matched to a gene. CDR1 SGHTA and CDR2 FQGNSA come from the germline V gene. The CDR3 is made up of 13 amino acids. The CDR3 DNA reads as TGTGCCAGCAGCAGACAGGGGAGGACTGAAGCTTTCTTT. Its protein is CASSRQGRTEAFF.

This chain uses TRBV30 with TRBJ2-7; the match to TRBD2 covers 10 bases. This CDR3 has 17 amino acids. The germline gives CDR1 GTSNPN, CDR2 SVGIG (reference sequence). After removal of 4 bases from V and 3 bases from J, the junction contained 15 bases not matched to a gene. CDR3 loop: CAWTTTPRLAGYYEQYF. CDR3 sequence (DNA): TGTGCCTGGACTACAACCCCCCGACTAGCGGGCTACTACGAGCAGTACTTC.

J is TRBJ2-2 and V is TRBV5-1; 11 positions match TRBD1. Germline trimming cut 4 bases from V and 9 bases from J; bases unmatched to any gene: 8. The germline V gene has CDR1 SGHRS and CDR2 YFSETQ. The CDR3 extends over 15 amino acids. The CDR3: CASSSQGQGVRELFF. CDR3 DNA: TGCGCCAGCAGCAGTCAGGGACAGGGGGTCCGGGAGCTGTTTTTT.

V is TRBV7-9 and J is TRBJ1-2, with 7 bases lining up with TRBD1. The CDR3 has 15 amino acids. V gave up 4 bases and J gave up 7 bases; unmatched junction bases: 12. Germline V gives CDR1 SEHNR, CDR2 FQNEAQ (reference sequence). CDR3 nucleotide sequence: TGTGCCAGCAGCTCCGATGCCAGGGGGGCCACTGGCTACACCTTC. This translates into CASSSDARGATGYTF.

The gene calls are TRBV5-1 and TRBJ1-1; D is perhaps TRBD1 (6 bases). This CDR3 spans 15 amino acids. The germline V gene encodes CDR1 SGHRS and CDR2 YFSETQ. Trimming cost V 4 bases and J 2 bases, with 15 bases left between them. The CDR3 DNA sequence: TGCGCCAGCAGCGGTCGGGGGGGGGCTAACACTGAAGCTTTCTTT. It encodes CASSGRGGANTEAFF.

The CDR3 region has the DNA TGTGCCTGGAAGGTTCCGGGCGGGGCTGTCTACGAGCAGTACTTC. As protein: CAWKVPGGAVYEQYF. This rearrangement joins TRBV30 to TRBJ2-7; TRBD2 is a possible D gene (6 bases). This CDR3 spans 15 amino acids. The germline gives CDR1 GTSNPN, CDR2 SVGIG (reference sequence). V lost 4 bases, J lost 3 bases, and 19 bases lay in between.

This clone appeared a few times. Other DNA sequences within the sample encode an identical CDR3. The CDR3 DNA reads as TGTGCCTGGAGTGTCACAAGAAAAAGATACGAGCAGTACTTC. It yields the protein CAWSVTRKRYEQYF. The chain recombines TRBV30 with TRBJ2-7, with D uncertain. The V end lost 0 bases, the J end lost 4 bases, and 13 bases lay between the germline ends. Germline CDR1 and CDR2: GTSNPN and SVGIG (reference sequence). This CDR3 contains 14 residues.

V is TRBV9 and J is TRBJ2-7; weak D call: TRBD2 (5 bases). Germline V gene lookup returns CDR1 SGDLS and CDR2 YYNGEE. Trimming took off 0 bases at V and 0 bases at J, with 7 bases between the two ends. This CDR3 comprises 14 residues. CDR3 sequence reads: CASSVAGTSYEQYF. CDR3 in DNA: TGTGCCAGCAGCGTAGCGGGAACCTCCTACGAGCAGTACTTC.

The chain uses TRBV18 and TRBJ2-3, with D possibly matching TRBD2 (7 bases). V lost 3 bases to trimming and J lost 6 bases, with 16 bases between them. Germline assignment: CDR1 KGHSH and CDR2 LQKENI. This CDR3 contains 15 residues. The CDR3: CASSPKGGLRDTQYF. In DNA form, the CDR3 reads TGTGCCAGCTCACCCAAGGGGGGACTACGGGATACGCAGTATTTT.

The J gene is TRBJ1-3, the V gene TRBV28, with 7 bases that match TRBD1. Trimming at V came to 2 bases and at J to 7 bases, leaving 8 bases not matched to a gene. Germline CDR1 MDHEN, CDR2 SYDVKM. This CDR3 is 15 amino acids long. The CDR3 loop is CASSLQGTVGNTIYF. The CDR3 DNA follows: TGTGCCAGCAGTTTACAGGGGACAGTCGGGAACACCATATATTTT.

The chain recombines TRBV5-6 with TRBJ1-1; D perhaps matches TRBD1 (5 bases). Deletions cut 0 bases from V and 1 base from J, with 7 bases between. From germline, CDR1 is SGHDT and CDR2 YYEEEE. CDR3 length equals 14 residues. CDR3 coding DNA: TGTGCCAGCAGCTTGGCCACAGGGAACACTGAAGCTTTCTTT. Amino acid sequence: CASSLATGNTEAFF.